The rows below give T cell receptor beta chains drawn from one sample of a study of graft-versus-host responses after intestinal transplantation. No cognate antigen is known for these TCRs. The table came from immunoSEQ multiplex PCR; TCRdb's copy has only in-frame clones and leaves some out. The sample consists of tens of thousands of clones, just under 95% of them appearing once. The material sequenced was unstimulated CD8+ T cells sorted from spleen or lymph node cells, taken before intestinal transplant. The source of these receptors is a human donor who received an intestinal transplant. The CDR3 runs from the conserved cysteine through the conserved F or W. A D gene is named only where the DNA matches it firmly. Size tells how often a clone was seen (once, few, many) or the class of an expanded clone, and some rows leave it out.

V	J	D	size	CDR3	DNA
TRBV14	TRBJ2-7	.	.	CASSQGGLPYEQYF	TGTGCCAGCAGCCAAGGGGGGCTCCCCTACGAGCAGTACTTC
TRBV5-8	TRBJ2-1	TRBD2	.	CASSLVISGGYNEQFF	TGTGCCAGCAGCTTGGTAATAAGCGGGGGTTACAATGAGCAGTTCTTC
TRBV29-1	TRBJ2-7	TRBD1	.	CSVDTGGNYEQYF	TGCAGCGTCGACACAGGGGGCAACTACGAGCAGTACTTC
TRBV7-2	TRBJ2-3	TRBD2	.	CASSEQGLAFTDTQYF	TGTGCCAGCAGCGAGCAGGGACTAGCTTTTACAGATACGCAGTATTTT
TRBV10-2	TRBJ2-7	.	.	CASSEFVGEGISEQYF	TGCGCCAGCAGTGAGTTTGTGGGAGAAGGTATATCGGAGCAGTACTTC
TRBV2	TRBJ2-1	TRBD2	.	CASHGRALYNEQFF	TGTGCCAGCCACGGGAGGGCCCTTTACAATGAGCAGTTCTTC
TRBV30	TRBJ2-7	.	.	CAWDTWGGYEQYF	TGTGCCTGGGACACTTGGGGCGGCTACGAGCAGTACTTC
TRBV27	TRBJ1-1	.	.	CASNPSAGSISEAFF	TGTGCCAGCAACCCCTCGGCTGGGAGTATTTCTGAAGCTTTCTTT
TRBV4-1	TRBJ2-1	TRBD2	.	CASSHEPGGGNEQFF	TGCGCCAGCAGCCACGAGCCGGGAGGAGGCAATGAGCAGTTCTTC
TRBV7-8	TRBJ1-1	TRBD1	.	CASSLHQRGGNTEAFF	TGTGCCAGCAGCTTACATCAAAGAGGGGGCAACACTGAAGCTTTCTTT
TRBV9	TRBJ2-3	TRBD2	.	CASSVLAGSTDTQYF	TGTGCCAGCAGCGTGTTAGCGGGGAGCACAGATACGCAGTATTTT
TRBV4-1	TRBJ2-7	.	.	CASSRSLGGAWEQYF	TGCGCCAGCAGCCGGTCCTTGGGGGGGGCTTGGGAGCAGTACTTC
TRBV2	TRBJ2-7	.	.	CASSEEDTTYEQYF	TGTGCCAGCAGTGAAGAGGACACGACTTACGAGCAGTACTTC
TRBV5-5	TRBJ1-1	.	few	CASSPAGTHEAFF	TGTGCCAGCAGCCCCGCCGGGACACATGAAGCTTTCTTT
TRBV27	TRBJ2-6	TRBD1	.	CASSYDSGQVHSGANVLTF	TGTGCCAGCAGTTATGATTCCGGACAGGTCCACTCTGGGGCCAACGTCCTGACTTTC
TRBV30	TRBJ1-1	.	.	CAWSPGHMNTEAFF	TGTGCCTGGAGTCCGGGACACATGAACACTGAAGCTTTCTTT
TRBV27	TRBJ2-7	TRBD1	.	CASSSRQGVIYEQYF	TGTGCCAGCAGTTCCCGACAGGGAGTGATCTACGAGCAGTACTTC
TRBV7-3	TRBJ2-7	TRBD2	.	CASSFSGGLLYEQYF	TGTGCCAGCAGCTTTAGCGGGGGCCTCCTCTACGAGCAGTACTTC
TRBV9	TRBJ2-7	TRBD1	.	CASSVGNRGQTYEQYF	TGTGCCAGCAGCGTAGGGAACAGGGGGCAGACGTACGAGCAGTACTTC
TRBV15	TRBJ1-5	.	.	CATSTGTRGNQPQHF	TGTGCCACCAGCACCGGGACTCGCGGTAATCAGCCCCAGCATTTT
TRBV4-1	TRBJ1-1	.	.	CASSRSVATGTEAFF	TGCGCCAGCAGCCGCAGTGTGGCCACGGGTACTGAAGCTTTCTTT
TRBV19	TRBJ2-7	TRBD1	.	CASSAALTGAWEQYF	TGTGCCAGTAGTGCCGCTCTGACAGGGGCATGGGAGCAGTACTTC
TRBV5-8	TRBJ2-2	TRBD1	.	CASSPDRGDTGELFF	TGTGCCAGCAGCCCGGACAGGGGCGACACCGGGGAGCTGTTTTTT
TRBV13	TRBJ1-2	TRBD1	.	CASSSPPGQGLQYDYTF	TGTGCCAGCAGCTCGCCACCGGGACAGGGATTGCAATATGACTACACCTTC
TRBV7-9	TRBJ2-5	.	.	CASSLGLGGRETQYF	TGTGCCAGCAGCTTAGGTTTAGGGGGAAGGGAGACCCAGTACTTC
TRBV7-8	TRBJ2-7	.	.	CASSLGGSEQYF	TGTGCCAGCAGCCTTGGGGGCTCCGAGCAGTACTTC
TRBV7-9	TRBJ1-2	.	.	CASSLAGDFDGYTF	TGTGCCAGCAGCTTAGCAGGGGATTTTGATGGCTACACCTTC
TRBV7-9	TRBJ2-1	.	.	CASSLAWRGQDEQFF	TGTGCCAGCAGCTTAGCCTGGAGGGGCCAGGATGAGCAGTTCTTC
TRBV7-3	TRBJ2-3	TRBD1	.	CASSLIGQGVGTDTQYF	TGTGCCAGCAGCTTAATCGGACAGGGGGTGGGCACAGATACGCAGTATTTT
TRBV29-1	TRBJ1-1	.	.	CSVEDGGGDPPPDTEAFF	TGCAGCGTTGAAGATGGGGGGGGCGACCCCCCCCCGGACACTGAAGCTTTCTTT
TRBV7-9	TRBJ1-1	TRBD1	once	CASRKPGQAEAFF	TGTGCCAGCAGAAAACCGGGACAGGCTGAAGCTTTCTTT
TRBV11-2	TRBJ2-5	TRBD2	once	CASSDKLAGGVETQYF	TGTGCCAGCAGCGACAAATTAGCGGGAGGGGTAGAGACCCAGTACTTC
TRBV11-2	TRBJ1-1	TRBD1	.	CASSLELRPGGTEAFF	TGTGCCAGCAGCTTAGAATTGAGGCCAGGGGGCACTGAAGCTTTCTTT